One and the same sample provided the 14 T cell receptor beta chains below, sequenced in a study of blood T cell repertoires in COVID-19. Libraries were prepared by immunoSEQ multiplex PCR; TCRdb keeps only in-frame clonotypes and omits some of them. The sample yields 300,000 to 350,000 clones, 75% to 95% seen once. Input material: peripheral blood. The origin of the receptors is a woman aged 25-40 years with COVID-19, enrolled during active disease.

This sequence joins TRBV28 and TRBJ1-5; D possibly corresponds to TRBD1 (5 bases). V lost 3 bases and J lost 11, with 17 bases in between. Per germline, CDR1 MDHEN and CDR2 SYDVKM. This CDR3 has 14 amino acids. The CDR3 region is CASSFPGLALAQHF. Written as DNA, the CDR3 is TGTGCCAGCAGTTTCCCGGGACTGGCTTTGGCCCAGCATTTT. The whole variable domain, filled in from reference TRBV28 and TRBJ1-5, reads DVKVTQSSRYLVKRTGEKVFLECVQDMDHENMFWYRQDPGLGLRLIYFSYDVKMKEKGDIPEGYSVSREKKERFSLILESASTNQTSMYLCASSFPGLALAQHFGDGTRLSIL.

The chain joins TRBV12-5 to TRBJ2-5; tentative D call: TRBD1 (5 bases). Per the germline V gene, CDR1 is LGHNT and CDR2 is FRNRAP. The CDR3 has 16 amino acids. Between the trimmed V and J ends, which lost 6 bases and 5 bases, there was a span of 22 bases. The CDR3 bases are TGTGCTAGTGGGCCCCTCGACAGCCAGGCTGGGGAGACCCAGTACTTC. Protein: CASGPLDSQAGETQYF.

The J gene is TRBJ2-1, the V gene TRBV25-1; 10 bases are shared with TRBD2. The germline V gene has CDR1 MGHDK and CDR2 SYGVNS. After removal of 6 bases from V and 9 bases from J, the junction contained 5 bases not matched to a gene. This CDR3 contains 13 residues. CDR3 coding DNA: TGTGCCAGCAGGCGACTAGCGGGTATTGAGCAGTTCTTC. Protein: CASRRLAGIEQFF. Using reference TRBV25-1 and TRBJ2-1 for the parts outside the CDR3, the full variable domain is EADIYQTPRYLVIGTGKKITLECSQTMGHDKMYWYQQDPGMELHLIHYSYGVNSTEKGDLSSESTVSRIRTEHFPLTLESARPSHTSQYLCASRRLAGIEQFFGPGTRLTVL.

The V gene is TRBV29-1, the J gene TRBJ2-1; 10 bases agree with TRBD2. The germline gives CDR1 SQVTM, CDR2 ANQGSEA. J gave up 0 bases and V 6 bases, and 11 bases lay outside the gene matches. The CDR3 covers 17 residues. In nucleotides, the CDR3 is TGCAGCGTCCGGACTAGCGGAGAGGGGTTCTCCTACAATGAGCAGTTCTTC. Translating gives CSVRTSGEGFSYNEQFF.

The sample holds one count of this clone. J is TRBJ1-2 and V is TRBV30; perhaps TRBD1 as D (6 bases). Germline loops: CDR1 GTSNPN, CDR2 SVGIG (reference sequence). The CDR3 has 15 amino acids. Trimming removed 5 bases from V and 0 bases from J, with 16 bases in between. The CDR3: CAWWHRAHSNYGYTF. CDR3 in DNA: TGTGCCTGGTGGCACAGGGCCCATTCTAACTATGGCTACACCTTC. The full variable domain, rest sourced from reference TRBV30 and TRBJ1-2, is SQTIHQWPATLVQPVGSPLSLECTVEGTSNPNLYWYRQAAGRGLQLLFYSVGIGQISSEVPQNLSASRPQDRQFILSSKKLLLSDSGFYLCAWWHRAHSNYGYTFGSGTRLTVV.

This clone appeared a single time. The rearrangement links TRBV4-1 to TRBJ2-7, with D maybe TRBD1 (6 bases). V lost 1 base to trimming and J lost 6 bases, with 13 bases between them. The germline gives CDR1 MGHRA, CDR2 YSYEKL. The CDR3 totals 14 residues. Here the CDR3 DNA reads TGCGCCAGCAGCCAAGTTGGTAGGGGGTCCGAGCAGTACTTC. This translates into CASSQVGRGSEQYF.

Worth noting for this clone: Additional DNA sequences in this sample encode the identical CDR3. This chain joins TRBV4-1 and TRBJ1-1, with D tentatively TRBD1 (5 bases). Trimming removed 0 bases from V and 1 base from J, with 9 bases in between. Per the germline V gene, CDR1 is MGHRA and CDR2 is YSYEKL. CDR3 length: 15 residues. The CDR3 is CASSQDARGNTEAFF. The CDR3 region has the DNA TGCGCCAGCAGCCAAGACGCAAGGGGGAACACTGAAGCTTTCTTT.

V gene TRBV4-2 combines with J gene TRBJ2-1, with TRBD2 matching over 9 bases. J was trimmed by 4 bases and V by 4 bases; bases with no gene match: 8. Germline V gene data show CDR1 as LGHNA and CDR2 as YNFKEQ. The CDR3 is 16 residues long. The DNA of the CDR3 is TGTGCCAGCAGCCGGATAGCGGGGGCCCCTTACAATGAGCAGTTCTTC. It yields the protein CASSRIAGAPYNEQFF.

The chain links TRBV28 to TRBJ2-2; unclear D gene. The CDR3 length is 15 residues. Deletions cut 5 bases from V and 5 bases from J, with 15 bases between. In germline, CDR1 is MDHEN, CDR2 SYDVKM. The CDR3 nucleotides read TGTGCCAGCAGTCCTCTAGGAGCTGGGACCGGGGAGCTGTTTTTT. Translated: CASSPLGAGTGELFF.

V is TRBV3-1 (or the pseudogene TRBV3-2) and J is TRBJ1-2; the match to TRBD1 covers 8 bases. The CDR3 has 14 amino acids. The germline V gene encodes CDR1 LGHDT and CDR2 YNNKEL (reference sequence). V lost 3 bases, J lost 10 bases, and 10 bases stayed unmatched. The CDR3 DNA reads TGTGCCAGCAGCCAGGCCGACAGGGGCCCCTACTACACCTTC. Its protein product is CASSQADRGPYYTF.

In this sample, this clone turned up a few times. The CDR3 DNA sequence: TGTGCCAGCAGTCCAGAGATCGGGGGGCTACCCAATGAGCAGTTCTTC. It is translated as CASSPEIGGLPNEQFF. The rearrangement links TRBV27 to TRBJ2-1; weak D call: TRBD2 (7 bases). The CDR3 spans 16 residues. Trimming removed 5 bases at V and 6 bases at J, with 20 bases between. Germline assignment: CDR1 MNHEY and CDR2 SMNVEV (reference sequence).

This rearrangement joins TRBV20-1 to TRBJ1-4, with 10 bases aligning to TRBD1. Losses at the gene ends were 3 bases for V and 3 bases for J; bases not matched to a gene: 10. Germline CDR1 is DFQATT and CDR2 is SNEGSKA (reference sequence). This CDR3 is built from 17 residues. The CDR3 DNA is TGCAGTGCTAGTGCGACAGGGGGCCCCGGGTCTAATGAAAAACTGTTTTTT. Its translation: CSASATGGPGSNEKLFF.

The CDR3 loop is CASSLLTSGDRTDTQYF. CDR3 bases: TGCGCCAGCAGCTTGTTAACTAGCGGGGACCGCACAGATACGCAGTATTTT. This chain uses TRBV5-1 with TRBJ2-3; 10 nucleotides line up with TRBD2. The germline gives CDR1 SGHRS, CDR2 YFSETQ. The V gene end was trimmed by 1 base and the J gene end by 1 base; junction bases not matched to a gene: 6. This CDR3 contains 17 residues.

The J gene is TRBJ2-5, the V gene TRBV5-4, with 13 bases matching TRBD2. CDR1 and CDR2 from the germline V gene are SGHNT and YYREEE (reference sequence). V shed 6 bases, J shed 2 bases, and the junction held 16 bases outside the gene matches. The CDR3 extends over 19 amino acids. The CDR3 DNA is TGTGCCAGCACCCCCGGGACCGGACTAGCGGGAGTCCGACAAGAGACCCAGTACTTC. Protein: CASTPGTGLAGVRQETQYF.